This entry describes one TCR beta chain. Its specificity is unknown. The record originates from a study of CD8+ T cells in alopecia areata. Treatment reported: oral pan-JAK inhibitor, 5-10 mg twice daily. Using a FACSAria, the CD4+ and CD8+ T cells were sorted from the PBMCs. Study-wide results and limits: Scalp and blood retained many expanded lesional clones during tofacitinib. Normal scalp showed lower clonality than lesional scalp, especially alopecia totalis/universalis.

TCR sequencing used cDNA made by reverse transcription of extracted RNA. Data came from immunoSEQ multiplex PCR; TCRdb stores just in-frame clones and leaves some out. The table has approximately 120,000 clones, roughly 55% seen once. This clonotype originated in a human donor with alopecia areata. The specimen was CD4+ T cells sorted from blood, collected at week 4, from a patient treated with tofacitinib.

The CDR3: CASSFQETQYF. Written as DNA, the CDR3 is TGTGCCAGCAGCTTCCAAGAGACCCAGTACTTC. The chain carries TRBV5-4 and TRBJ2-5; D remains ambiguous. CDR3 length: 11 residues. CDR1 and CDR2 (germline): SGHNT, YYREEE (reference sequence). V was clipped by 2 bases and J by 1 base, with 0 bases between them. Variable domain in full (rest from reference TRBV5-4 and TRBJ2-5): ETGVTQSPTHLIKTRGQQVTLRCSSQSGHNTVSWYQQALGQGPQFIFQYYREEENGRGNFPPRFSGLQFPNYSSELNVNALELDDSALYLCASSFQETQYFGPGTRLLVL.